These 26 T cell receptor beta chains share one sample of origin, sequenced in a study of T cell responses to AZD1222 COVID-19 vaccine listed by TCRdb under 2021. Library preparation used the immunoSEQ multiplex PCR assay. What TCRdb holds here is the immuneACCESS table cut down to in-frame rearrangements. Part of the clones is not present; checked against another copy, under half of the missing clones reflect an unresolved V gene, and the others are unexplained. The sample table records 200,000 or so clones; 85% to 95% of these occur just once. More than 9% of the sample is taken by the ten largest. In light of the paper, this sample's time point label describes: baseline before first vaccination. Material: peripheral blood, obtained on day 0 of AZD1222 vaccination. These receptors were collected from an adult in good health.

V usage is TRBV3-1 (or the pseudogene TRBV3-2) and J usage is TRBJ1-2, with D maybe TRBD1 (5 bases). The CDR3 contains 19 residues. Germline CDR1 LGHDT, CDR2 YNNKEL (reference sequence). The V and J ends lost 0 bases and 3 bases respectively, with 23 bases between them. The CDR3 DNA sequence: TGTGCCAGCAGCCAAGATAAAGGCGACAGTTCCCCCACCTACTATGGCTACACCTTC. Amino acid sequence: CASSQDKGDSSPTYYGYTF.

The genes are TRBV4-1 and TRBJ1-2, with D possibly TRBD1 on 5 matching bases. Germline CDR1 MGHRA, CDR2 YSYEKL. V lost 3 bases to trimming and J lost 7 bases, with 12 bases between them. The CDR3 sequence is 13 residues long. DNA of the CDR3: TGCGCCAGCAGCCACCAGGGAAATAGTGGCTACACCTTC. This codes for CASSHQGNSGYTF.

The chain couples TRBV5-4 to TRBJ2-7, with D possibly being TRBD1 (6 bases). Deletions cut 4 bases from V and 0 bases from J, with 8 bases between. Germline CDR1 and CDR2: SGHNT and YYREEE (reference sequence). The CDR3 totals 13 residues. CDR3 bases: TGTGCCAGCAGCCGGACAGACTCCTACGAGCAGTACTTC. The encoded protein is CASSRTDSYEQYF.

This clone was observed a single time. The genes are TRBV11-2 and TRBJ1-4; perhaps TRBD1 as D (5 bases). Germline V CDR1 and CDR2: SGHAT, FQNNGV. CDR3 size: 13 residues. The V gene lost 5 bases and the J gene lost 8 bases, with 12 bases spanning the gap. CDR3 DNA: TGTGCCAGCAGCCAACGGGGGAGCGAAAAACTGTTTTTT. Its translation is CASSQRGSEKLFF.

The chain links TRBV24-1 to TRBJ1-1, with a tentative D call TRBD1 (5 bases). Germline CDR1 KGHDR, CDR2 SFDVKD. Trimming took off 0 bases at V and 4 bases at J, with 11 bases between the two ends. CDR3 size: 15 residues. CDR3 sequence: CATSDLVQGFTEAFF. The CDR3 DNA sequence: TGTGCCACCAGTGATTTGGTGCAGGGCTTCACTGAAGCTTTCTTT.

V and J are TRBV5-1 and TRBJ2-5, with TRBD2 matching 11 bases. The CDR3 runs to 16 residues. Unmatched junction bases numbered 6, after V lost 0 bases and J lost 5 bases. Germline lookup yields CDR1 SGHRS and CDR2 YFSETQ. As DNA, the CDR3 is TGCGCCAGCAGCTTGGGACTAGCGGGGAGCTATGAGACCCAGTACTTC. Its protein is CASSLGLAGSYETQYF.

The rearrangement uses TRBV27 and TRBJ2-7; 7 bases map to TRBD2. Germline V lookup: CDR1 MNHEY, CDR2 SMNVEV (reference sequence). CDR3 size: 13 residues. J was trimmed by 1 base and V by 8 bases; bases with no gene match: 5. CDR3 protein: CASSPSGSYEQYV. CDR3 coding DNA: TGTGCCAGCTCCCCTAGCGGTTCCTACGAGCAGTACGTC.

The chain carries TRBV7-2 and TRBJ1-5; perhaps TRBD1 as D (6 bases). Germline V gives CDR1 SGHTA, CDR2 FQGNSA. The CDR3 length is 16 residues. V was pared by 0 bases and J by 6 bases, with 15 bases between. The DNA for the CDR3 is TGTGCCAGCAGCTTAGCGGGAGGGACACGCGGTCAGCCCCAGCATTTT. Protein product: CASSLAGGTRGQPQHF.

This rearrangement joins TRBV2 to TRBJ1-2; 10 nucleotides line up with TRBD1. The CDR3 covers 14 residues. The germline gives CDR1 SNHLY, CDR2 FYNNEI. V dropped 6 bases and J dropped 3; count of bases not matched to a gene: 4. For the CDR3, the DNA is TGTGCCAGCAGCCCCGGGACAGGGGACTATGGCTACACCTTC. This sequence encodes CASSPGTGDYGYTF.

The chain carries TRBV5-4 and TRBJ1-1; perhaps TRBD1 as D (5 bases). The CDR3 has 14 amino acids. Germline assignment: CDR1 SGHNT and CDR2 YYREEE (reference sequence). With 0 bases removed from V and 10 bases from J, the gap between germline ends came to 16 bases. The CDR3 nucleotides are TGTGCCAGCAGCTTGGAAATTAAGGAGGGACGAGCTTTCTTT. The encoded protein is CASSLEIKEGRAFF.

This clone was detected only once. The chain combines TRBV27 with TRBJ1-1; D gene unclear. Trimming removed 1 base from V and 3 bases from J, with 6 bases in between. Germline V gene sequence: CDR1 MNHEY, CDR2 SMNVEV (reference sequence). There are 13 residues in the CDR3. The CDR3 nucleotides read TGTGCCAGCAGTTTATACGGGGACACTGAAGCTTTCTTT. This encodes CASSLYGDTEAFF.

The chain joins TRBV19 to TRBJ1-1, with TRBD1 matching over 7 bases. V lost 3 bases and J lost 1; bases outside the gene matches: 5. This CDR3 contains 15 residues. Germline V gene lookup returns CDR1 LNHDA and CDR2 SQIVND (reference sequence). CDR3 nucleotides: TGTGCCAGTAGTATGAGGGGGCAGAGGAACACTGAAGCTTTCTTT. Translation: CASSMRGQRNTEAFF. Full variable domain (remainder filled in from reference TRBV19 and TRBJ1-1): DGGITQSPKYLFRKEGQNVTLSCEQNLNHDAMYWYRQDPGQGLRLIYYSQIVNDFQKGDIAEGYSVSREKKESFPLTVTSAQKNPTAFYLCASSMRGQRNTEAFFGQGTRLTVV.

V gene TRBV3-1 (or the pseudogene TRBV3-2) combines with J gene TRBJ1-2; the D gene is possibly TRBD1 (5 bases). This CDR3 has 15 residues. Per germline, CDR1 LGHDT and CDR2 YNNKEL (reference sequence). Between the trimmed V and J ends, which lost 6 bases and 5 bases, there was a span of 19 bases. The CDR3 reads CASSRAPGEAYGYTF. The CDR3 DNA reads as TGTGCCAGCAGTCGAGCGCCGGGGGAAGCGTATGGCTACACCTTC.

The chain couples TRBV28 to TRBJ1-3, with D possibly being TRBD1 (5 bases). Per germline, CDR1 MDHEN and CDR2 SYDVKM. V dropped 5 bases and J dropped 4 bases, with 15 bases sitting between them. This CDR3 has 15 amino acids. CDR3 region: CASSPSPRVGNTIYF. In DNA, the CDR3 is TGTGCCAGCAGTCCCTCCCCCAGGGTCGGAAACACCATATATTTT.

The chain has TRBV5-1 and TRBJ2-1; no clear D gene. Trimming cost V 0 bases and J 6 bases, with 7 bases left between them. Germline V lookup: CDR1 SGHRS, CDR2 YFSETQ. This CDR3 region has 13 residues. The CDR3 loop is CASSLGGVNEQFF. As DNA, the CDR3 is TGCGCCAGCAGCTTGGGTGGCGTCAATGAGCAGTTCTTC. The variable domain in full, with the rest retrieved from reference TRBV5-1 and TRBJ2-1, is KAGVTQTPRYLIKTRGQQVTLSCSPISGHRSVSWYQQTPGQGLQFLFEYFSETQRNKGNFPGRFSGRQFSNSRSEMNVSTLELGDSALYLCASSLGGVNEQFFGPGTRLTVL.

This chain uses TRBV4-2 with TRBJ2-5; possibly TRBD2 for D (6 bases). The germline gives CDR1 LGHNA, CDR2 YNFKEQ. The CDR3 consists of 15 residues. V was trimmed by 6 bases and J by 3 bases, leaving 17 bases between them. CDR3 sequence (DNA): TGTGCCAGCAGTTCGGCAGCGGGCGATAAAGAGACCCAGTACTTC. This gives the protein CASSSAAGDKETQYF.

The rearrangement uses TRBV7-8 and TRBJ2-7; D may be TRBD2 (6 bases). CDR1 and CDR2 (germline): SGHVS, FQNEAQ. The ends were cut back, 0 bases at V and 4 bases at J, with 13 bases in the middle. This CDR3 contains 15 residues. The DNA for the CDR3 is TGTGCCAGCAGCTTAGCCTGGCCGGAGGGGTACGAGCAGTACGTC. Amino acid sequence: CASSLAWPEGYEQYV.

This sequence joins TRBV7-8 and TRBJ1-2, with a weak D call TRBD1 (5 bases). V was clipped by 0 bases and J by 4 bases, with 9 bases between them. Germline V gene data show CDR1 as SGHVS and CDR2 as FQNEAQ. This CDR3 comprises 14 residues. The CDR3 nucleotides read TGTGCCAGCAGCTTAGCTGTGCAGGGCTATGGCTACACCTTC. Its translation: CASSLAVQGYGYTF.

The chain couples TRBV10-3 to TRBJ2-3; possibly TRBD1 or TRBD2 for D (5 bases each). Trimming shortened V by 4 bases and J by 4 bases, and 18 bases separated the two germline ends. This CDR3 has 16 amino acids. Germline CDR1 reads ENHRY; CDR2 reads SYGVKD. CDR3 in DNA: TGTGCCATCAGTGGACCGGGACGGCCTAGCCCAGATACGCAGTATTTT. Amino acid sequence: CAISGPGRPSPDTQYF.

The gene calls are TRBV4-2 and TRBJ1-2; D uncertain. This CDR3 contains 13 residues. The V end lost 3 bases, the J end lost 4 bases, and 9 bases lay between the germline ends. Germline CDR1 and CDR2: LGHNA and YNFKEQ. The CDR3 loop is CASSQTGSYGYTF. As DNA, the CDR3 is TGTGCCAGCAGCCAGACGGGGTCCTATGGCTACACCTTC.

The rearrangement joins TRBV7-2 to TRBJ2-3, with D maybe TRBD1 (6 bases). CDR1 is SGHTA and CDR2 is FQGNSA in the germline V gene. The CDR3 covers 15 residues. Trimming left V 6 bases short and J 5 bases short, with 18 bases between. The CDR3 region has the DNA TGTGCCAGCAGAGTCAGGGGCGGCCGACTAGATACGCAGTATTTT. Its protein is CASRVRGGRLDTQYF.

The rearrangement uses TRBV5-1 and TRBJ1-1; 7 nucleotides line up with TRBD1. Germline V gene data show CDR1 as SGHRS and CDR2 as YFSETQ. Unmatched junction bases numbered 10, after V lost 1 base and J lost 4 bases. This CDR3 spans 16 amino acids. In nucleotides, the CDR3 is TGCGCCAGCAGCTTGAACGCGCAGGGGGTAGGCACTGAAGCTTTCTTT. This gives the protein CASSLNAQGVGTEAFF.

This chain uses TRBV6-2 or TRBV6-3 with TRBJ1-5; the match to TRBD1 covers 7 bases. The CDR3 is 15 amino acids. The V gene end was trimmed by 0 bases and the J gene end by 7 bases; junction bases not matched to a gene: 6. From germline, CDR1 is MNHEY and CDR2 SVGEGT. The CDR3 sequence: CASSYSRTGGQPQHF. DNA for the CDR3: TGTGCCAGCAGTTACTCCCGGACAGGAGGACAGCCCCAGCATTTT.

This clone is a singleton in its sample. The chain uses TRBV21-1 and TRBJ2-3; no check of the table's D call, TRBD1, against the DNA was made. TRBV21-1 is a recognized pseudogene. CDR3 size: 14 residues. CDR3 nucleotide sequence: TGTGCCAGCAGCAAACGGCAGGGTCCAGATACGCAGTATTTT. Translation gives CASSKRQGPDTQYF.

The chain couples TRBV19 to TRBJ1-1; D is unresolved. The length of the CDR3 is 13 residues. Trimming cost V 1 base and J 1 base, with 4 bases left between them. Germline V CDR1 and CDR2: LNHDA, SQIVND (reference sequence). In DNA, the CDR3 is TGTGCCAGTAGTATAGGGGCGAACACTGAAGCTTTCTTT. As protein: CASSIGANTEAFF.

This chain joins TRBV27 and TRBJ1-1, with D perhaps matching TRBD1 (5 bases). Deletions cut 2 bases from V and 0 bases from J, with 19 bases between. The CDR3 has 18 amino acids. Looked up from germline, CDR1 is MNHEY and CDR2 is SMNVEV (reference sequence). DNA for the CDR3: TGTGCCAGCAGTTTAATAGACAGTACCTGGGGCATGAACACTGAAGCTTTCTTT. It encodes CASSLIDSTWGMNTEAFF.